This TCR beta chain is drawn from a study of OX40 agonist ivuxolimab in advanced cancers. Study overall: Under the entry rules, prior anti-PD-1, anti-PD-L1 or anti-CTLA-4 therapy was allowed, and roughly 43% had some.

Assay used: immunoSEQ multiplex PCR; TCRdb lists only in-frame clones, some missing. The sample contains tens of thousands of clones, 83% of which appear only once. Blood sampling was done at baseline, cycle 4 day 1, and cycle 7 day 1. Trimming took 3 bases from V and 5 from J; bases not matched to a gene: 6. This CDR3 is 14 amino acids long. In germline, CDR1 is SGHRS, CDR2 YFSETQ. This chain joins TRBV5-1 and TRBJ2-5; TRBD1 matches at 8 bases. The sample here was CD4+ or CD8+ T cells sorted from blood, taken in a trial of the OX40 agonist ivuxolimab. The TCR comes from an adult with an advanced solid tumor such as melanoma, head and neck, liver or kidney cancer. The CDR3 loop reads CASSSGQGRETQYF. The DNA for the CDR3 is TGCGCCAGCAGCTCAGGACAGGGCCGGGAGACCCAGTACTTC.